The rows below give T cell receptor beta chains drawn from one sample of a study of T cells in Graves' hyperthyroidism and ophthalmopathy. TCRdb ran MiXCR on the multiplex PCR reads and lists one entry per CDR3 protein. The data hold around 420,000 distinct CDR3 sequences, with about 13% observed a single time. Sequenced: blood. Every receptor here comes from a woman aged 18-35 years with Graves' hyperthyroidism. Each CDR3 is given with its conserved first and last residue. A D gene is named only where the DNA matches it firmly. For some rows the clone size is stated as once, few or many, or as a class when expanded; others skip it.

V: TRBV6-6; size: many; length: 15; J: TRBJ2-1; D: NA; CDR3: CASSYSSSSYNEQFF; DNA: TGTGCCAGCAGTTACTCGAGTAGCAGCTACAATGAGCAGTTCTTC
V: TRBV7-2; size: many; length: 16; J: TRBJ1-1; D: NA; CDR3: CASSSGRGQFYTEAFF; DNA: TGTGCCAGCAGTTCAGGACGCGGACAATTTTACACTGAAGCTTTCTTT
V: TRBV6-1; size: NA; length: 15; J: TRBJ1-5; D: NA; CDR3: CASSESGQGTQPQHF; DNA: TGTGCCAGCAGTGAAAGCGGGCAGGGCACTCAGCCCCAGCATTTT
V: TRBV18; size: many; length: 14; J: TRBJ1-1; D: NA; CDR3: CASSPNTATTEAFF; DNA: TGTGCCAGCTCACCAAACACGGCGACCACTGAAGCTTTCTTT
V: TRBV5-1; size: NA; length: 16; J: TRBJ2-1; D: TRBD2; CDR3: CASSLGGGSGRVEQFF; DNA: TGTGCCAGCAGCTTGGGAGGGGGCAGCGGGAGGGTAGAGCAGTTCTTC
V: TRBV30; size: many; length: 12; J: TRBJ2-7; D: NA; CDR3: CAWSVGGTSLYF; DNA: TGTGCCTGGAGTGTCGGGGGGACATCCCTATACTTC
V: TRBV30; size: many; length: 14; J: TRBJ2-7; D: TRBD2; CDR3: CAWSTGLAGGEQYF; DNA: TGTGCCTGGAGTACGGGACTAGCGGGAGGCGAGCAGTACTTC
V: TRBV5-1; size: few; length: 16; J: TRBJ2-1; D: TRBD2; CDR3: CASSQDPSGDYNEQFF; DNA: TGCGCCAGCAGCCAAGATCCTAGCGGAGACTACAATGAGCAGTTCTTC
V: TRBV19; size: few; length: 14; J: TRBJ2-7; D: NA; CDR3: CASSIQDSKGEQYF; DNA: TGTGCCAGTAGTATTCAGGACAGTAAAGGCGAGCAGTACTTC
V: TRBV25-1; size: few; length: 15; J: TRBJ1-6; D: NA; CDR3: CASSEEGSAGSPLHF; DNA: TGTGCCAGCAGTGAAGAGGGTTCGGCTGGTTCACCCCTCCACTTT
V: TRBV20-1; size: NA; length: 12; J: TRBJ2-7; D: TRBD1; CDR3: CSASEGAQEQYF; DNA: TGCAGTGCTAGTGAGGGGGCGCAAGAGCAGTACTTC
V: TRBV12-3/TRBV12-4; size: many; length: 14; J: TRBJ1-4; D: NA; CDR3: CASRAVGTNEKLFF; DNA: TGTGCCAGCAGAGCAGTAGGAACTAATGAAAAACTGTTTTTT
V: TRBV3-1; size: many; length: 15; J: TRBJ1-2; D: TRBD1; CDR3: CASSQKMTGNYGYTF; DNA: TGTGCCAGCAGCCAAAAGATGACAGGGAACTATGGCTACACCTTC
V: TRBV5-1; size: few; length: 14; J: TRBJ1-2; D: NA; CDR3: CASSLVQGKEGYTF; DNA: TGCGCCAGCAGCTTGGTGCAGGGGAAGGAAGGCTACACCTTC
V: TRBV7-9; size: NA; length: 13; J: TRBJ2-7; D: NA; CDR3: CASSLGRIGEQYF; DNA: TGTGCCAGCAGCTTAGGACGGATAGGCGAGCAGTACTTC
V: TRBV27; size: many; length: 12; J: TRBJ2-1; D: NA; CDR3: CASSHQDNEQFF; DNA: TGTGCCAGCAGTCATCAAGATAATGAGCAGTTCTTC
V: TRBV4-1; size: NA; length: 16; J: TRBJ1-3; D: TRBD1; CDR3: CASSLGTGDSGNTIYF; DNA: TGCGCCAGCAGCCTTGGGACAGGAGACTCTGGAAACACCATATATTTT
V: TRBV4-1; size: NA; length: 17; J: TRBJ2-3; D: NA; CDR3: CASSQGSSPANTDTQYF; DNA: TGCGCCAGCAGCCAAGGATCCTCACCAGCGAACACAGATACGCAGTATTTT
V: TRBV7-8; size: many; length: 16; J: TRBJ2-1; D: NA; CDR3: CASSEDREVSYNEQFF; DNA: TGTGCCAGCAGCGAAGACAGGGAGGTTTCCTACAATGAGCAGTTCTTC
V: TRBV20-1; size: NA; length: 14; J: TRBJ1-1; D: TRBD1; CDR3: CSAIRDSKNTEAFF; DNA: TGCAGTGCTATCCGGGACAGCAAGAACACTGAAGCCTTCTTT
V: TRBV6-1; size: NA; length: 15; J: TRBJ2-5; D: NA; CDR3: CASRSYVSGPETQYF; DNA: TGTGCCAGCAGAAGTTACGTTTCAGGGCCAGAGACCCAGTACTTC
V: TRBV6-2/TRBV6-3; size: few; length: 14; J: TRBJ1-1; D: NA; CDR3: CASRAPGLNTEAFF; DNA: TGTGCCAGCAGAGCCCCGGGGCTTAACACTGAAGCTTTCTTT
V: TRBV30; size: NA; length: 13; J: TRBJ2-3; D: TRBD1; CDR3: CAWRGQGTDTQYF; DNA: TGTGCCTGGAGGGGACAGGGAACAGATACGCAGTATTTT
V: TRBV2; size: few; length: 14; J: TRBJ1-2; D: TRBD1; CDR3: CASTEGDSFSGYTF; DNA: TGTGCCAGCACCGAAGGGGACAGCTTTTCTGGCTACACCTTC
V: TRBV20-1; size: many; length: 13; J: TRBJ2-2; D: NA; CDR3: CSARTSNTGELFF; DNA: TGCAGTGCCCGGACTTCGAACACCGGGGAGCTGTTTTTT
V: TRBV28; size: many; length: 14; J: TRBJ2-7; D: TRBD1; CDR3: CASSPQGATDEQYF; DNA: TGTGCCAGCAGTCCCCAGGGGGCAACTGACGAGCAGTACTTC
V: TRBV20-1; size: many; length: 15; J: TRBJ2-1; D: TRBD2; CDR3: CSARSGGSSYNEQFF; DNA: TGCAGTGCTAGATCTGGCGGGAGCTCCTACAATGAGCAGTTCTTC
V: TRBV20-1; size: many; length: 13; J: TRBJ2-1; D: TRBD2; CDR3: CSARLAGWGEQFF; DNA: TGCAGTGCTAGACTAGCGGGCTGGGGTGAGCAGTTCTTC
V: TRBV6-1; size: many; length: 13; J: TRBJ2-2; D: NA; CDR3: CASRDGPTGELFF; DNA: TGTGCCAGCAGGGACGGACCCACCGGGGAGCTGTTTTTT
V: TRBV12-5; size: few; length: 15; J: TRBJ1-5; D: NA; CDR3: CASGLGGTGLQPQHF; DNA: TGTGCTAGTGGTTTGGGGGGGACGGGGCTGCAGCCCCAGCATTTT
V: TRBV12-3/TRBV12-4; size: many; length: 16; J: TRBJ1-2; D: NA; CDR3: CASSPTDGGWGYGYTF; DNA: TGTGCCAGCAGCCCGACTGACGGGGGCTGGGGCTATGGCTACACCTTC
V: TRBV11-2; size: many; length: 13; J: TRBJ2-1; D: NA; CDR3: CASSPPSLHEQFF; DNA: TGTGCCAGCAGCCCTCCGTCCTTGCATGAGCAGTTCTTC
V: TRBV5-1; size: many; length: 16; J: TRBJ2-2; D: TRBD2; CDR3: CASSGKTSGRTGELFF; DNA: TGCGCCAGCAGCGGGAAAACTAGCGGGCGCACCGGGGAGCTGTTTTTT
V: TRBV7-8; size: many; length: 14; J: TRBJ2-3; D: NA; CDR3: CASSLDTRTDTQYF; DNA: TGTGCCAGCAGCTTAGATACACGCACAGATACGCAGTATTTT
V: TRBV20-1; size: many; length: 8; J: TRBJ2-1; D: NA; CDR3: CSASPQFF; DNA: TGCAGTGCTTCCCCGCAGTTCTTC
V: TRBV19; size: few; length: 13; J: TRBJ1-5; D: NA; CDR3: CASSMGRDQPQHF; DNA: TGTGCCAGTAGTATGGGGAGAGATCAGCCCCAGCATTTT
V: TRBV11-1; size: many; length: 17; J: TRBJ2-3; D: NA; CDR3: CASTSNFGPFGTDTQYF; DNA: TGTGCCAGCACCTCGAACTTCGGCCCGTTTGGTACGGATACGCAGTATTTT
V: TRBV20-1; size: few; length: 12; J: TRBJ2-7; D: NA; CDR3: CSATRLSYEQYF; DNA: TGCAGTGCTACCCGACTTTCCTACGAGCAGTACTTC
V: TRBV6-1; size: many; length: 19; J: TRBJ2-3; D: TRBD2; CDR3: CASRTSTGLAGASTDTQYF; DNA: TGTGCCAGCAGGACCTCCACGGGACTAGCGGGCGCTAGCACAGATACGCAGTATTTT
V: TRBV5-1; size: many; length: 14; J: TRBJ1-2; D: NA; CDR3: CASSFRDAGYGYTF; DNA: TGCGCCAGCAGCTTCCGGGACGCGGGGTATGGCTACACCTTC
V: TRBV7-2; size: NA; length: 15; J: TRBJ1-6; D: NA; CDR3: CASREVGGRGSPLHF; DNA: TGTGCCAGCAGGGAGGTAGGGGGGCGAGGTTCACCCCTCCACTTT
V: TRBV12-3/TRBV12-4; size: many; length: 15; J: TRBJ2-1; D: NA; CDR3: CASSSRAGDSNEQFF; DNA: TGTGCCAGCAGTTCACGGGCAGGGGATAGCAATGAGCAGTTCTTC
V: TRBV20-1; size: NA; length: 15; J: TRBJ1-5; D: TRBD1; CDR3: CSASPPTGGWQPQHF; DNA: TGCAGTGCTAGCCCCCCGACAGGGGGGTGGCAGCCCCAGCATTTT
V: TRBV7-8; size: many; length: 16; J: TRBJ1-3; D: NA; CDR3: CASSLPARHSGNTIYF; DNA: TGTGCCAGCAGCCTACCGGCCAGGCACTCTGGAAACACCATATATTTT
V: TRBV3-1; size: many; length: 15; J: TRBJ2-1; D: TRBD2; CDR3: CASSQLAGGPNEQFF; DNA: TGTGCCAGCAGCCAACTAGCGGGAGGGCCAAATGAGCAGTTCTTC
V: TRBV7-2; size: NA; length: 16; J: TRBJ2-7; D: TRBD1; CDR3: CASSLWGQGNTYEQYF; DNA: TGTGCCAGCAGCTTATGGGGACAGGGGAACACCTACGAGCAGTACTTC
V: TRBV11-3; size: many; length: 15; J: TRBJ2-1; D: TRBD2; CDR3: CASSISSGRGHEQFF; DNA: TGTGCCAGCAGCATCTCTAGCGGGAGGGGCCATGAGCAGTTCTTC
V: TRBV7-9; size: many; length: 14; J: TRBJ2-6; D: NA; CDR3: CASPRTAGANVLTF; DNA: TGTGCCAGTCCCAGGACAGCCGGGGCCAACGTCCTGACTTTC
V: TRBV28; size: many; length: 15; J: TRBJ1-5; D: NA; CDR3: CASSSPNSPLQPQHF; DNA: TGTGCCAGCAGTTCGCCGAATTCCCCACTTCAGCCCCAGCATTTT
V: TRBV20-1; size: many; length: 14; J: TRBJ2-1; D: TRBD1; CDR3: CSASPGTGDNEQFF; DNA: TGCAGTGCTAGTCCCGGGACAGGGGACAATGAGCAGTTCTTC
V: TRBV6-1; size: few; length: 14; J: TRBJ1-6; D: NA; CDR3: CASSEILSDSPLHF; DNA: TGTGCCAGCAGTGAAATTTTATCGGATTCACCCCTCCACTTT
V: TRBV10-2; size: many; length: 14; J: TRBJ2-3; D: NA; CDR3: CASRLAQYTDTQYF; DNA: TGCGCCAGCAGATTAGCCCAATACACAGATACGCAGTATTTT
V: TRBV11-3; size: NA; length: 21; J: TRBJ2-3; D: NA; CDR3: CASNGRGTVPPGLEVTDTQYF; DNA: TGTGCCAGCAACGGGCGAGGGACAGTCCCTCCGGGACTAGAAGTGACAGATACGCAGTATTTT
V: TRBV11-2; size: many; length: 13; J: TRBJ2-5; D: NA; CDR3: CASSPPGPETQYF; DNA: TGTGCCAGCTCTCCCCCGGGTCCTGAGACCCAGTACTTC
V: TRBV30; size: many; length: 13; J: TRBJ2-1; D: NA; CDR3: CAWSPPGVGEQFF; DNA: TGTGCCTGGAGTCCACCGGGAGTGGGGGAGCAGTTCTTC
V: TRBV5-1; size: NA; length: 14; J: TRBJ1-2; D: NA; CDR3: CASSLEDSYYGYTF; DNA: TGCGCCAGCAGCTTGGAGGACAGTTACTATGGCTACACCTTC
V: TRBV28; size: NA; length: 15; J: TRBJ2-7; D: NA; CDR3: CASSLRTVSYNEQYF; DNA: TGTGCCAGCAGTCTAAGGACAGTCTCCTACAATGAGCAGTACTTC
V: TRBV6-1; size: few; length: 14; J: TRBJ2-7; D: NA; CDR3: CASSPDRNSYEQYF; DNA: TGTGCCAGCAGTCCCGACAGGAACTCCTACGAGCAGTACTTC
V: TRBV20-1; size: few; length: 14; J: TRBJ2-7; D: TRBD1; CDR3: CSAESGTGDYEQYF; DNA: TGCAGTGCTGAGTCCGGGACAGGGGACTACGAGCAGTACTTC